This record looks at one T cell receptor (beta chain) sequence and its context. Other DNA sequences from this sample encode an identical CDR3 as well. The sample originates from a study of Ad26.COV2.S vaccination and SARS-CoV-2 variants. Some clones are missing from TCRdb's copy, which holds only in-frame ones; the method was immunoSEQ multiplex PCR. Found here are about 680,000 clones, around 89% of them singletons; the top ten hold over 1.3%. This CDR3 contains 13 residues. V was pared by 3 bases and J by 2 bases, with 8 bases between. Germline values: CDR1 KGHSH, CDR2 LQKENI. Treatment of the sample: about 20 received Ad26.COV2.S at low or high dose, single or two shots; about 5 received placebo; per-sample allocation not given. At day 63 after the first vaccine or placebo injection, samples were drawn. As its vector, the vaccine had Ad26, which expressed Wuhan-strain SARS-CoV-2 spike.

This TCR was recovered from a person aged 18-65 years who received the Ad26.COV2.S COVID-19 vaccine or a placebo. This chain links TRBV18 with TRBJ2-7; D call uncertain. Here the sequenced sample was peripheral blood, taken in a trial of Ad26.COV2.S vaccine versus placebo. The CDR3 nucleotides are TGTGCCAGCTCACCCCCCACCACCTACGAGCAGTACTTC. Its translation: CASSPPTTYEQYF.